This T cell receptor beta chain was sequenced during a study of OX40 agonist ivuxolimab in advanced cancers. As for the study in general: Averaging roughly 60 years in age, with a range of roughly 23 to 80, the cohort was approximately 84% male.

Libraries were prepared by immunoSEQ multiplex PCR; TCRdb keeps only in-frame clonotypes and omits some of them. The table records 70,000 to 75,000 clones, about 88% of them present only once. Whole-study findings and limits: Not determined was the antigen specificity of the expanded peripheral T cells. Clonal expansion by week 6 occurred in CD4+ and CD8+ blood T cells (at 0.1 to 3.0 mg/kg).

Worth noting for this clone: Its antigen remains unidentified.

The specimen comprised CD4+ or CD8+ T cells sorted from blood, sampled in a trial of the OX40 agonist ivuxolimab. The receptor was derived from an adult with an advanced solid tumor such as melanoma, head and neck, liver or kidney cancer.

In DNA, the CDR3 is TGTGCCAGCTCACTTAAACAGAACTCGAACACTGAAGCTTTCTTT. Residues: CASSLKQNSNTEAFF. The rearrangement uses TRBV18 and TRBJ1-1; D not resolved. V was pared by 4 bases and J by 1 base, with 13 bases between. In germline, CDR1 is KGHSH, CDR2 LQKENI. CDR3 size: 15 residues.